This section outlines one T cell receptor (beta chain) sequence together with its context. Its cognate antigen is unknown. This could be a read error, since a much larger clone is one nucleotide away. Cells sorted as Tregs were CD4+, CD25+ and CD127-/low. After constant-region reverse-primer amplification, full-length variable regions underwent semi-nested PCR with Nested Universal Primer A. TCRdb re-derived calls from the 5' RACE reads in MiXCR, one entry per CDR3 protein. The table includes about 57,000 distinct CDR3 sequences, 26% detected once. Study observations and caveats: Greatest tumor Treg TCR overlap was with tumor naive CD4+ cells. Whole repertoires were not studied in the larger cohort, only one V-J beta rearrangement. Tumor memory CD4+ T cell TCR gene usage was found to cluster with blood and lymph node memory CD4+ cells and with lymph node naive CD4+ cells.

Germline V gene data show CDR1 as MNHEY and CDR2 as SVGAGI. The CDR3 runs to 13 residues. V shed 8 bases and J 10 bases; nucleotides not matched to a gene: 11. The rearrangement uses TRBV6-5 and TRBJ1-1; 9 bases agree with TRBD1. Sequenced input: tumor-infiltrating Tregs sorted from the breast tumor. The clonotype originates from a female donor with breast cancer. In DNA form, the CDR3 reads TGTGCCAGCGGTAACCAACAGGGGGCCAGAGCTTTCTTT. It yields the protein CASGNQQGARAFF.